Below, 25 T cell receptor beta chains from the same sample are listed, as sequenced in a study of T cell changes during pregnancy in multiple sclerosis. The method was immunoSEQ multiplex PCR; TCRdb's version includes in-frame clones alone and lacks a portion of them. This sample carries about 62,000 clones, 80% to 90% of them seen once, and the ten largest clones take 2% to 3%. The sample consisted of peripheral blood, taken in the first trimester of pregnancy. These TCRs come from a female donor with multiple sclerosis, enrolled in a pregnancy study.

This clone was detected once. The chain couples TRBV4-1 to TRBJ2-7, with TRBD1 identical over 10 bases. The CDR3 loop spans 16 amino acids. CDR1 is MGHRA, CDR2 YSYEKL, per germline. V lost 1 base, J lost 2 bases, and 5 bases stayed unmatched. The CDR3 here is CASSQAGTGVPYEQYF. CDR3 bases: TGCGCCAGCAGCCAAGCAGGGACAGGGGTACCCTACGAGCAGTACTTC.

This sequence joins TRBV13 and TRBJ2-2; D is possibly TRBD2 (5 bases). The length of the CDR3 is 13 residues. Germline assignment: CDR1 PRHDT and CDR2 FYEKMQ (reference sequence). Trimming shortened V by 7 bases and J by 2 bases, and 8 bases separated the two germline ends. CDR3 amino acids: CASKAANTGELFF. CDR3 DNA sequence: TGTGCCAGCAAAGCGGCCAACACCGGGGAGCTGTTTTTT.

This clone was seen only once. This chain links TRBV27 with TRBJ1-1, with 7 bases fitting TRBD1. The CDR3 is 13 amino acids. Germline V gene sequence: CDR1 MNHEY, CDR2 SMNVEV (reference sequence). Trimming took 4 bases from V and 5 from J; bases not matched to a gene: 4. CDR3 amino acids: CASSSKTGTEAFF. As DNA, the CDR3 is TGTGCCAGCAGTTCCAAGACAGGGACTGAAGCTTTCTTT.

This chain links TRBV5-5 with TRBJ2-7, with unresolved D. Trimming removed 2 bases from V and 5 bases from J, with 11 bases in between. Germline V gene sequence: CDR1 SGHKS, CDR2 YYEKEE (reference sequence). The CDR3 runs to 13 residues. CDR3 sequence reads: CASSFEPSDEQYF. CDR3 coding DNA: TGTGCCAGCAGCTTCGAGCCCTCGGACGAGCAGTACTTC.

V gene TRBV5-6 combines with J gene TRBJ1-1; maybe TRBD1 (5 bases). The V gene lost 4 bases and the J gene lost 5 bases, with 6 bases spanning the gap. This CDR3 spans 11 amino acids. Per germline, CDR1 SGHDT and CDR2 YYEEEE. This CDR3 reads CASSPGTEAFF. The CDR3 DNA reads TGTGCCAGCAGCCCAGGGACTGAAGCTTTCTTT.

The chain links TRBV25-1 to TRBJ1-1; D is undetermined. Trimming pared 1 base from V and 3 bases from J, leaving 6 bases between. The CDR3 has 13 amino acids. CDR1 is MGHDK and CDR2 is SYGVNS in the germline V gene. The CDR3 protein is CASSESEYTEAFF. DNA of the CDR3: TGTGCCAGCAGTGAATCGGAGTACACTGAAGCTTTCTTT. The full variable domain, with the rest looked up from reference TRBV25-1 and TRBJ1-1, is EADIYQTPRYLVIGTGKKITLECSQTMGHDKMYWYQQDPGMELHLIHYSYGVNSTEKGDLSSESTVSRIRTEHFPLTLESARPSHTSQYLCASSESEYTEAFFGQGTRLTVV.

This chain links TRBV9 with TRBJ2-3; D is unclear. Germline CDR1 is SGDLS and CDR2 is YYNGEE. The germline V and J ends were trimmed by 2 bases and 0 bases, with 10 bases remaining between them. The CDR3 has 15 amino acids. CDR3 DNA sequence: TGTGCCAGCAGCGTCTCGACAAAAAGCACAGATACGCAGTATTTT. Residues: CASSVSTKSTDTQYF.

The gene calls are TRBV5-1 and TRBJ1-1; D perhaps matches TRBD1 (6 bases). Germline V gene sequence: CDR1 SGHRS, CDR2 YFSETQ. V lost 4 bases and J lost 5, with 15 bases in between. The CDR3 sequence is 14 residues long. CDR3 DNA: TGCGCCAGCAGCCTTGAGGGGGATGGGACTGAAGCTTTCTTT. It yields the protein CASSLEGDGTEAFF.

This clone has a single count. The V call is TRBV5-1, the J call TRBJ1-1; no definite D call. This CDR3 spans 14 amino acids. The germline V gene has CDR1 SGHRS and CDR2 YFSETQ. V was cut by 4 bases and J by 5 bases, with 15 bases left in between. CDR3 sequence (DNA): TGCGCCAGCAGCAGGTCCTTCGGGGATACTGAAGCTTTCTTT. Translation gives CASSRSFGDTEAFF.

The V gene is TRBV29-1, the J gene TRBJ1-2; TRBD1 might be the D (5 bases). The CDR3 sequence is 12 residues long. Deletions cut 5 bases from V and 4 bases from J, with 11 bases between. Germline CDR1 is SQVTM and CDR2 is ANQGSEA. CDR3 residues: CSVQRGLYGYTF. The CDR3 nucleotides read TGCAGCGTTCAGAGGGGACTCTATGGCTACACCTTC.

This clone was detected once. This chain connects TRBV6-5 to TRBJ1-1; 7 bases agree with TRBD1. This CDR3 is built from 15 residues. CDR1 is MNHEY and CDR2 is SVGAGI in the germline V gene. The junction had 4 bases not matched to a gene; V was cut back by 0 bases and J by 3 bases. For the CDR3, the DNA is TGTGCCAGCAGTTACTCGAGGCAGGGGGACACTGAAGCTTTCTTT. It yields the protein CASSYSRQGDTEAFF.

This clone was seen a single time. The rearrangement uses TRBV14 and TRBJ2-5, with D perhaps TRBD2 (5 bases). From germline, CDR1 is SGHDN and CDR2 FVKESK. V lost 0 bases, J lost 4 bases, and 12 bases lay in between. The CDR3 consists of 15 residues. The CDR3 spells CASSQERVGAETQYF. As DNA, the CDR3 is TGTGCCAGCAGCCAAGAGAGGGTTGGTGCAGAGACCCAGTACTTC.

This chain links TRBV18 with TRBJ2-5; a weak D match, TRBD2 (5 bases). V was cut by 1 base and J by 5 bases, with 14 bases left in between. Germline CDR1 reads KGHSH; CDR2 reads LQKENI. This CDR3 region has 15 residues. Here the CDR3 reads CASSPREPQRETQYF. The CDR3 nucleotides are TGTGCCAGCTCACCACGGGAGCCCCAAAGGGAGACCCAGTACTTC.

CDR3 nucleotide sequence: TGTGCCAGCAGCTTAAGACTAGCAGGCGATGAGCAGTTCTTC. Translation gives CASSLRLAGDEQFF. The rearrangement joins TRBV7-3 to TRBJ2-1, with 7 bases lining up with TRBD2. Germline V gives CDR1 SGHTA, CDR2 FQGTGA. The CDR3 extends over 14 amino acids. The J segment lost 8 bases and the V segment lost 1 base, leaving 5 bases of the junction unmatched.

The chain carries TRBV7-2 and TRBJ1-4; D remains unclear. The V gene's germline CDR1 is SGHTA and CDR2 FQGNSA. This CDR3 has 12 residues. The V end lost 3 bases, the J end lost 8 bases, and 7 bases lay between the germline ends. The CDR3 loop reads CASSFGSEKLFF. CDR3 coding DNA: TGTGCCAGCAGCTTCGGGAGCGAAAAACTGTTTTTT.

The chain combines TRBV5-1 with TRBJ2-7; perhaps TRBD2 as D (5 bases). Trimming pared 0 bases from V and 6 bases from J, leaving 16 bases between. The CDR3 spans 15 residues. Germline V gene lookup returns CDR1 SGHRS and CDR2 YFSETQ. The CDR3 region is CASSLEGLRASEQYF. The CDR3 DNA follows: TGCGCCAGCAGCTTGGAGGGCCTGAGGGCCTCCGAGCAGTACTTC.

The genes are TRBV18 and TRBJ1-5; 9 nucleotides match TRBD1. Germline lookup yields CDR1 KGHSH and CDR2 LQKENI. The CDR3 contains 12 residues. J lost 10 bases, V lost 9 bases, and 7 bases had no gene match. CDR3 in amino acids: CARQWDRAPQHF. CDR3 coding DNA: TGTGCCAGGCAATGGGACAGGGCTCCCCAGCATTTT.

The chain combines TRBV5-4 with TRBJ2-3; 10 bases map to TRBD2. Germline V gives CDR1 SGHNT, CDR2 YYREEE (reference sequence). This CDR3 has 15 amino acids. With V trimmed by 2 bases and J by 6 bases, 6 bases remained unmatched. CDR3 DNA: TGTGCCAGCAGCTTCCTAGCGGGGGCATCGGATACGCAGTATTTT. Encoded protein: CASSFLAGASDTQYF.

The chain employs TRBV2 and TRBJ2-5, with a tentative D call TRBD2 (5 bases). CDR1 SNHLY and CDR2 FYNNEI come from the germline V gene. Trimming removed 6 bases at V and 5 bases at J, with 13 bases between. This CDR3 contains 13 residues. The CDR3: CASSEGRSETQYF. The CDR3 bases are TGTGCCAGCAGCGAGGGTCGATCGGAGACCCAGTACTTC.

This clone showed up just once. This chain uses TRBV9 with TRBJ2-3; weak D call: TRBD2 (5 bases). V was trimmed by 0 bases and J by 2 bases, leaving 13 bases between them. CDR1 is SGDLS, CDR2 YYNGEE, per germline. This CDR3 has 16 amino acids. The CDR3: CASSVAAGLTTDTQYF. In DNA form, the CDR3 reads TGTGCCAGCAGCGTAGCCGCGGGCTTGACCACAGATACGCAGTATTTT.

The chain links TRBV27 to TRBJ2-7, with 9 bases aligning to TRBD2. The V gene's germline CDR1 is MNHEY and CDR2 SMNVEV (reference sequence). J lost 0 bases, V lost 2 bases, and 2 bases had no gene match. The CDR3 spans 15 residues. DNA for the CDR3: TGTGCCAGCAGTTTAAGCGGGGGGAACTCCTACGAGCAGTACTTC. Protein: CASSLSGGNSYEQYF.

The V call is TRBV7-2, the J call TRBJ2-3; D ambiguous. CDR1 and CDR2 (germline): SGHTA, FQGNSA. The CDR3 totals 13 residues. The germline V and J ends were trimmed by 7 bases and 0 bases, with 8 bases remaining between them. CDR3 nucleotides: TGTGCCAGCACGAGCACTAGCACAGATACGCAGTATTTT. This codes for CASTSTSTDTQYF.

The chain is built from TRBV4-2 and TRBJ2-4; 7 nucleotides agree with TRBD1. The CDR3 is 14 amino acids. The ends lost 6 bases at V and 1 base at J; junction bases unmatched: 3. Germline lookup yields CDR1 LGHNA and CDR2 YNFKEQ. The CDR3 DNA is TGTGCCAGCAGGGCGACAGGGGCCAAAAACATTCAGTACTTC. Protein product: CASRATGAKNIQYF.

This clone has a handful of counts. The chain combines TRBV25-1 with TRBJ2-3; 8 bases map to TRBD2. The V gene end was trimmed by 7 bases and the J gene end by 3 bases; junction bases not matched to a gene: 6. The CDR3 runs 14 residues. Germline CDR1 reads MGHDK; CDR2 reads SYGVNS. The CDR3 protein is CASTLAGRTDTQYF. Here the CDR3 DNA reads TGTGCCAGCACTTTAGCGGGAAGGACAGATACGCAGTATTTT. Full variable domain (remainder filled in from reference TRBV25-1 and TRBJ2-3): EADIYQTPRYLVIGTGKKITLECSQTMGHDKMYWYQQDPGMELHLIHYSYGVNSTEKGDLSSESTVSRIRTEHFPLTLESARPSHTSQYLCASTLAGRTDTQYFGPGTRLTVL.

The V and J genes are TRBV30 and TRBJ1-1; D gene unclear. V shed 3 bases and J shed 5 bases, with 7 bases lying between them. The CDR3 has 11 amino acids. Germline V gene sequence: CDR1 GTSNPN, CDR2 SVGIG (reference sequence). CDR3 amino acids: CAWRRVTEAFF. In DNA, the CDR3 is TGTGCCTGGAGGAGGGTAACTGAAGCTTTCTTT.